The 18 T cell receptor beta chains given below trace back to one sample, sequenced in a study of shared clonotypes between healthy human individuals. Method: immunoSEQ multiplex PCR; TCRdb's copy keeps in-frame clones and lacks some. This table holds a few million clones, over 85% found once. Specimen: naive CD4+ T cells from PBMCs. Subset indicated: CD45RA+ positively selected. The receptors were gathered from a man in his late teens or twenties in good health. Some clones in this sample may be carry-over from other donors' samples.

The chain uses TRBV30 and TRBJ1-3; TRBD1 is a possible D gene (5 bases). Germline V gene lookup returns CDR1 GTSNPN and CDR2 SVGIG (reference sequence). The ends were cut back, 0 bases at V and 0 bases at J, with 9 bases in the middle. CDR3 size: 15 residues. DNA for the CDR3: TGTGCCTGGAGTGTACTTGGGGCCTCTGGAAACACCATATATTTT. It specifies CAWSVLGASGNTIYF.

This clone was seen only once. The chain joins TRBV16 to TRBJ1-5, with D unresolved. This CDR3 region has 15 residues. Germline values: CDR1 KGHSY, CDR2 FQNENV. The V gene lost 4 bases and the J gene lost 2 bases, with 12 bases spanning the gap. The CDR3: CASSPEGVGNQPQHF. The DNA of the CDR3 is TGTGCCAGCAGCCCGGAGGGTGTGGGCAATCAGCCCCAGCATTTT.

This chain links TRBV28 with TRBJ1-2; D is uncertain. The CDR3 contains 15 residues. The ends were cut back, 7 bases at V and 7 bases at J, with 22 bases in the middle. Germline V gene data show CDR1 as MDHEN and CDR2 as SYDVKM. CDR3 in amino acids: CASNTVARRGGGYTF. DNA for the CDR3: TGTGCCAGCAATACGGTGGCGCGACGGGGAGGTGGCTACACCTTC.

J is TRBJ1-4 and V is TRBV7-9; perhaps TRBD1 as D (5 bases). CDR3 length equals 15 residues. Trimming left V 5 bases short and J 8 bases short, with 18 bases between. Germline V gene lookup returns CDR1 SEHNR and CDR2 FQNEAQ (reference sequence). CDR3 sequence: CASSRSGTLREKLFF. The CDR3 nucleotides read TGTGCCAGCAGCCGATCCGGGACCTTGAGGGAAAAACTGTTTTTT.

The chain employs TRBV30 and TRBJ2-5; tentative D call: TRBD2 (6 bases). This CDR3 contains 16 residues. Germline-derived CDR1 and CDR2 are GTSNPN and SVGIG (reference sequence). V lost 4 bases to trimming and J lost 1 base, with 19 bases between them. CDR3 DNA sequence: TGTGCCTGGATTGTCCGGGGAGGAGTGTCCCAAGAGACCCAGTACTTC. Protein: CAWIVRGGVSQETQYF.

The rearrangement links TRBV15 to TRBJ1-1; D call uncertain. Trimming left V 4 bases short and J 3 bases short, with 21 bases between. The V gene's germline CDR1 is LNHNV and CDR2 YYDKDF (reference sequence). CDR3 length: 17 residues. For the CDR3, the DNA is TGTGCCACCAGCACCAGAGGGTTACCAACGCGGGACACTGAAGCTTTCTTT. This gives the protein CATSTRGLPTRDTEAFF.

The chain uses TRBV7-9 and TRBJ2-7, with 10 bases that match TRBD2. The length of the CDR3 is 17 residues. Germline V gene sequence: CDR1 SEHNR, CDR2 FQNEAQ (reference sequence). With V trimmed by 4 bases and J by 3 bases, 12 bases remained unmatched. Here the CDR3 reads CASSSLAGGKTRYEQYF. As DNA, the CDR3 is TGTGCCAGCAGCTCCTTAGCGGGAGGCAAGACACGCTACGAGCAGTACTTC.

The chain recombines TRBV29-1 with TRBJ2-7, with TRBD1 matching 7 bases. The CDR3 runs to 13 residues. Trimming removed 7 bases from V and 3 bases from J; junction bases left unmatched: 9. Germline assignment: CDR1 SQVTM and CDR2 ANQGSEA. CDR3 in amino acids: CSATGTDIYEQYF. The CDR3 nucleotides read TGCAGCGCAACCGGGACAGACATCTACGAGCAGTACTTC.

J is TRBJ2-7 and V is TRBV7-3, with 9 bases matching TRBD2. The V and J ends lost 4 bases and 4 bases, in that order; junction bases with no gene match: 20. This CDR3 contains 19 residues. Germline assignment: CDR1 SGHTA and CDR2 FQGTGA. This CDR3 reads CASSSMEIAGARISYEQYF. CDR3 nucleotides: TGTGCCAGCAGCTCCATGGAAATAGCGGGAGCCCGGATATCATACGAGCAGTACTTC.

J is TRBJ1-5 and V is TRBV2, with D uncertain. CDR3 size: 16 residues. Trimming cost V 5 bases and J 3 bases, with 17 bases left between them. The germline gives CDR1 SNHLY, CDR2 FYNNEI. Here the CDR3 DNA reads TGTGCCAGCAGTCTGCGCGCCGTGTTGACCAATCAGCCCCAGCATTTT. This gives the protein CASSLRAVLTNQPQHF.

The table lists this clone with a count of one. The chain has TRBV11-2 and TRBJ2-2; tentative D call: TRBD1 (6 bases). In germline, CDR1 is SGHAT, CDR2 FQNNGV. Trimming cost V 1 base and J 4 bases, with 13 bases left between them. CDR3 length: 16 amino acids. The CDR3 nucleotides read TGTGCCAGCAGCTTAGTCGGGACACCTAGCACCGGGGAGCTGTTTTTT. Encoded protein: CASSLVGTPSTGELFF.

This clone has a single count. This chain connects TRBV6-5 to TRBJ1-5, with D possibly being TRBD1 (6 bases). Germline CDR1 MNHEY, CDR2 SVGAGI. The V and J ends lost 4 bases and 3 bases respectively, with 13 bases between them. The CDR3 loop spans 15 amino acids. The CDR3 bases are TGTGCCAGCAGTTCTTTACAGGGAAACAATCAGCCCCAGCATTTT. Translating it yields CASSSLQGNNQPQHF.

This clone has just one count. The chain employs TRBV7-2 and TRBJ2-7; D gene ambiguous. CDR1 is SGHTA, CDR2 FQGNSA, per germline. Trimming took off 5 bases at V and 3 bases at J, with 11 bases between the two ends. This CDR3 spans 13 amino acids. The CDR3: CASSQARVYEQYF. The CDR3 DNA sequence: TGTGCCAGCAGCCAAGCAAGGGTCTACGAGCAGTACTTC. Full variable domain (remainder filled in from reference TRBV7-2 and TRBJ2-7): GAGVSQSPSNKVTEKGKDVELRCDPISGHTALYWYRQSLGQGLEFLIYFQGNSAPDKSGLPSDRFSAERTGGSVSTLTIQRTQQEDSAVYLCASSQARVYEQYFGPGTRLTVT.

The chain combines TRBV7-6 with TRBJ2-7; no clear D gene. CDR3 length: 15 residues. Germline CDR1 is SGHVS and CDR2 is FNYEAQ. The germline V and J ends were trimmed by 0 bases and 2 bases, with 11 bases remaining between them. CDR3 bases: TGTGCCAGCAGCTTAGCGCCTAACTGGCCCTACGAGCAGTACTTC. Translated, it gives CASSLAPNWPYEQYF. The full variable domain, its missing parts supplied by reference TRBV7-6 and TRBJ2-7, is GAGVSQSPRYKVTKRGQDVALRCDPISGHVSLYWYRQALGQGPEFLTYFNYEAQQDKSGLPNDRFSAERPEGSISTLTIQRTEQRDSAMYRCASSLAPNWPYEQYFGPGTRLTVT.

The CDR3 DNA reads TGTGCCAGCAGCGTATTGGGCAGCGGGATGGTCGGCGAGCAGTACTTC. Amino acid sequence: CASSVLGSGMVGEQYF. The chain recombines TRBV9 with TRBJ2-7; 7 bases map to TRBD2. CDR3 size: 16 residues. J lost 6 bases, V lost 1 base, and 13 bases had no gene match. Germline CDR1 reads SGDLS; CDR2 reads YYNGEE.

The J gene is TRBJ2-3, the V gene TRBV11-2, with 12 bases identical to TRBD1. Losses at the gene ends were 2 bases for V and 2 bases for J; bases not matched to a gene: 5. Germline lookup yields CDR1 SGHAT and CDR2 FQNNGV. The CDR3 has 17 amino acids. The CDR3 nucleotides are TGTGCCAGCAGCTTATGGGACAGGGGGCGGCTCACAGATACGCAGTATTTT. This translates into CASSLWDRGRLTDTQYF.

The chain carries TRBV5-4 and TRBJ1-1, with a tentative D call TRBD1 (5 bases). The germline V and J ends were trimmed by 2 bases and 0 bases, with 11 bases remaining between them. The CDR3 runs 15 residues. From germline, CDR1 is SGHNT and CDR2 YYREEE (reference sequence). Here the CDR3 reads CASSFGTFLNTEAFF. The CDR3 DNA follows: TGTGCCAGCAGCTTCGGGACCTTTTTGAACACTGAAGCTTTCTTT.

About this clone: Other DNA sequences in this specimen translate into the identical CDR3. The genes are TRBV5-5 and TRBJ2-3, with TRBD2 matching 14 bases. Trimming at V came to 8 bases and at J to 3 bases, leaving 8 bases not matched to a gene. The CDR3 extends over 16 amino acids. CDR1 and CDR2 from the germline V gene are SGHKS and YYEKEE (reference sequence). This CDR3 is CASSQGLAGGTDTQYF. The CDR3 DNA reads as TGTGCCAGTAGCCAAGGACTAGCGGGGGGTACAGATACGCAGTATTTT. Together with reference TRBV5-5 and TRBJ2-3, the CDR3 gives the full variable domain: DAGVTQSPTHLIKTRGQQVTLRCSPISGHKSVSWYQQVLGQGPQFIFQYYEKEERGRGNFPDRFSARQFPNYSSELNVNALLLGDSALYLCASSQGLAGGTDTQYFGPGTRLTVL.